This TCR beta chain emerged from a study of technical replicates of blood from four donors. Per germline, CDR1 SGHVT and CDR2 SQSDAQ. CDR3 length: 13 residues. Trimming shortened V by 5 bases and J by 6 bases, and 10 bases separated the two germline ends. Clones were read by immunoSEQ multiplex PCR, and TCRdb kept only the in-frame ones, dropping some. The sample lists more than 80,000 clones; approximately 96% were seen once. The rearrangement links TRBV7-4 to TRBJ2-2; D ambiguous. This sequence was found in a human donor in good health. The sample comprised T cells isolated from PBMCs. The CDR3 loop reads CASSRSRPGELFF. CDR3 sequence (DNA): TGTGCCAGCAGCCGTAGTCGCCCCGGGGAGCTGTTTTTT.